Below, 9 T cell receptor beta chains from the same sample are listed, as sequenced in a study of T cells in Graves' hyperthyroidism and ophthalmopathy. It was RNA transcripts that yielded the amplified TCR beta CDR3 regions. The primer set for the first-round RT-PCR of the TCR CDR3 was HTBI. TCRdb analysed the multiplex PCR reads with MiXCR anew, one entry per CDR3 protein. The sample contains over 500,000 distinct CDR3 sequences, 14% of which appear only once. Sample: blood. Receptor source: a woman aged 40-49 years with Graves' hyperthyroidism.

This clonotype showed up many times. The gene calls are TRBV2 and TRBJ1-1; 7 positions agree with TRBD1. The V and J ends lost 8 bases and 6 bases, in that order; junction bases with no gene match: 6. The length of the CDR3 is 12 residues. Germline V CDR1 and CDR2: SNHLY, FYNNEI. CDR3 residues: CASEGGLSEAFF. The CDR3, as DNA: TGTGCCAGCGAAGGGGGCCTGTCTGAAGCTTTCTTT.

This clonotype was counted ten times or more. The chain uses TRBV2 and TRBJ1-1; possibly TRBD1 for D (5 bases). Per germline, CDR1 SNHLY and CDR2 FYNNEI. V was shortened by 1 base and J by 5 bases, with 11 bases between the two germline ends. This CDR3 contains 14 residues. CDR3 amino acids: CASSEGTGGTEAFF. DNA of the CDR3: TGTGCCAGCAGTGAAGGGACGGGGGGAACTGAAGCTTTCTTT. Based on the CDR3 plus reference TRBV2 and TRBJ1-1, the full variable domain is EPEVTQTPSHQVTQMGQEVILRCVPISNHLYFYWYRQILGQKVEFLVSFYNNEISEKSEIFDDQFSVERPDGSNFTLKIRSTKLEDSAMYFCASSEGTGGTEAFFGQGTRLTVV.

This clonotype was detected only a few times. CDR3 residues: CASSQLAGGQSSYNEQFF. The CDR3, as DNA: TGTGCCAGCAGCCAACTAGCGGGAGGTCAGAGCTCCTACAATGAGCAGTTCTTC. The chain combines TRBV28 with TRBJ2-1; 12 bases line up with TRBD2. CDR3 length: 18 residues. Germline V lookup: CDR1 MDHEN, CDR2 SYDVKM. The J segment lost 0 bases and the V segment lost 6 bases, leaving 9 bases of the junction unmatched.

This chain joins TRBV6-5 and TRBJ1-4; weak D call: TRBD1 (5 bases). The V gene's germline CDR1 is MNHEY and CDR2 SVGAGI. The V gene lost 4 bases and the J gene lost 1 base, with 19 bases spanning the gap. The CDR3 sequence is 18 residues long. CDR3 sequence (DNA): TGTGCCAGCAGTTTCCCCCCAGGGTACATGGGAACTAATGAAAAACTGTTTTTT. The encoded protein is CASSFPPGYMGTNEKLFF.

Details on this clonotype: A much larger clone is a single base away; this may be a read error. The chain joins TRBV11-2 to TRBJ2-7; no definite D call. With 5 bases removed from V and 3 bases from J, the gap between germline ends came to 14 bases. The V gene's germline CDR1 is SGHAT and CDR2 FQNNGV. This CDR3 contains 14 residues. As DNA, the CDR3 is TGTGCCAGCAGCGCCGACCCTTTCGGCTACGAGCAGTACTTC. Its translation: CASSADPFGYEQYF.

The gene calls are TRBV19 and TRBJ2-7; 9 bases match TRBD1. This CDR3 is 13 amino acids long. Germline CDR1 LNHDA, CDR2 SQIVND (reference sequence). V lost 6 bases and J lost 9; bases outside the gene matches: 9. The CDR3 DNA reads as TGTGCCAGTAGCACCGGGACAGGGTTAGCGCAGTACTTC. Its protein product is CASSTGTGLAQYF.

This clonotype was counted a few times. The rearrangement joins TRBV30 to TRBJ2-3; 9 bases align to TRBD2. Germline assignment: CDR1 GTSNPN and CDR2 SVGIG (reference sequence). The CDR3 sequence is 15 residues long. V was clipped by 1 base and J by 6 bases; unmatched bases: 8. The CDR3 DNA is TGTGCCTGGAGTGCGTTGGGCGGGAGGGTCGATACGCAGTATTTT. This sequence encodes CAWSALGGRVDTQYF. Using reference TRBV30 and TRBJ2-3 for the parts outside the CDR3, the full variable domain is SQTIHQWPATLVQPVGSPLSLECTVEGTSNPNLYWYRQAAGRGLQLLFYSVGIGQISSEVPQNLSASRPQDRQFILSSKKLLLSDSGFYLCAWSALGGRVDTQYFGPGTRLTVL.

The CDR3 loop reads CASSYSYNTGELFF. The CDR3 bases are TGTGCCAGCAGTTACTCGTACAACACCGGGGAGCTGTTTTTT. The chain carries TRBV6-5 and TRBJ2-2, with D uncertain. The V end was cut by 0 bases, the J end by 2 bases, with 4 bases between. CDR1 is MNHEY, CDR2 SVGAGI, per germline. The CDR3 loop spans 14 amino acids.

This sequence joins TRBV5-6 and TRBJ1-5; TRBD1 aligns across 12 bases. The ends lost 4 bases at V and 7 bases at J; junction bases unmatched: 12. This CDR3 comprises 17 residues. The germline V gene has CDR1 SGHDT and CDR2 YYEEEE. CDR3 sequence (DNA): TGTGCCAGCAGCGTAGCCGGGACAGGGGGCGTTGGGCAGCCCCAGCATTTT. Translation: CASSVAGTGGVGQPQHF.